This T cell receptor (beta chain) emerged from a study of blood T cell repertoires in COVID-19 (dated by TCRdb to about 2020). Regarding the study in general: The collaborator samples originated in the United States, Italy and Spain and spanned the acute and convalescent phases of COVID-19. A freely available public database, intended as a resource for researchers studying the immune response to SARS-CoV-2, is where the repertoires were released. Sample metadata almost always included a de-identified subject ID, COVID-19 status, age in years and sex. Samples came from the ongoing ImmuneRACE study (first 160 participants) plus 1,254 subjects from 6 global collaborators. The dataset comprised deeply sampled blood TCRbeta repertoires from subjects exposed to, actively infected with, or recovered from COVID-19. Where available, HLA class I and class II types were obtained from metadata supplied by the sample provider rather than from assay-based typing. The prospective study material was composed of cDNA or gDNA derived from T cells, B-cell-depleted T cells, or PBMCs. What the research found in general, with its limitations: The quantity of clinical and demographic metadata differed by source and by participant and was supplied without curation.

TCRbeta CDR3 regions were amplified from genomic DNA using the immunoSEQ Assay, a bias-controlled multiplex PCR. Per the authors' processing: Within the assay, amplification of reference gene primers was used to estimate how many nucleated cells each sample contained. Sequence reads were collapsed and filtered to measure the absolute abundance of every unique TCRbeta CDR3 rearrangement. For each sample, productive Simpson clonality was calculated by taking the square root of Simpson's diversity index across productive rearrangements. TCRdb mirrors the immuneACCESS table, restricted to in-frame sequences. Some clones are absent from its copies; in checked studies, under half trace to an unresolved V gene, and the reason for the others is unknown. V and J calls and clone size follow that table, whereas D and trimming were derived from the DNA. This sample has about 83,000 clones in its table, and around 80% of those were observed once. The ten largest clonotypes hold roughly 20% of the sample.

Collaborating institutions collected whole blood in K2EDTA tubes following their own protocols. Collaborator samples were shipped for TCRbeta analysis as frozen whole blood, isolated PBMCs, or DNA extracted from either sample type. This clone has a handful of counts. Which antigen it targets is not known. The record has no base qualities; no much larger clone is one base away. The V end loses 9 bases and the J end loses 5 bases, and a stretch of 14 bases separates them. As encoded in the germline V gene (reference sequence), CDR1 is LNHDA while CDR2 is SQIVND. The CDR3 starts with the cysteine, ends with the phenylalanine, and has 14 residues. Only the CDR3 region is kept as DNA, spanning 42 bases read in frame from base 1.

The source of this sequence is an elderly woman with active or convalescent COVID-19. The source material was peripheral blood. The rearrangement joined TRBV19 to TRBJ1-6; the D gene is not confidently resolved. Here is the DNA: TGTGCCAGCACTACCGGACTCAATAATTCACCCCTCCACTTT. It specifies CASTTGLNNSPLHF. The CDR3, completed at both ends by the reference TRBV19 and TRBJ1-6 genes, gives the full variable domain DGGITQSPKYLFRKEGQNVTLSCEQNLNHDAMYWYRQDPGQGLRLIYYSQIVNDFQKGDIAEGYSVSREKKESFPLTVTSAQKNPTAFYLCASTTGLNNSPLHFGNGTRLTVT.